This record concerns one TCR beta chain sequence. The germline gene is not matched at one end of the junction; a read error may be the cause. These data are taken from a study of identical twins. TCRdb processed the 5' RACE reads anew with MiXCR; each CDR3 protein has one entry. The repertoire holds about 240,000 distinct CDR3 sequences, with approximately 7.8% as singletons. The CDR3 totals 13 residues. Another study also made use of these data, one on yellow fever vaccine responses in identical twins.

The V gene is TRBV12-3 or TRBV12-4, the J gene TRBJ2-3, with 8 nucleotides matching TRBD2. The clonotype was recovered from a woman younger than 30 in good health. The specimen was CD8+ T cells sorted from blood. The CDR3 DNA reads TGTGCCAGCAGTTTAATATCGGGGGGGGATCTTCTATTT. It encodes CASSLISGGDLLF.